These T cell receptor beta chains were read from a single sample in a study of T cell repertoires in cytomegalovirus infection. TCRdb ran MiXCR on the reads and lists one entry per CDR3 protein. The sample gives 700,000 to 850,000 distinct CDR3 sequences, 30% to 35% of which show up once; 12% is in the top ten. The antigens these receptors bind are not known. Here the sequenced sample was cultured CD8+ T cells from PBMCs, taken from culture after CMV antigen stimulation. The source of these receptors is a human donor in good health (CMV status not recorded). Some clones in this sample may be carry-over from other donors' samples. The CDR3 runs from the conserved cysteine through the conserved F or W. The D gene is left open where the match is weak. Size tells how often a clone was seen (once, few, many) or the class of an expanded clone, and some rows leave it out.

J gene | V gene | clone size | D gene | CDR3 DNA | CDR3 protein
TRBJ1-6 | TRBV11-1 | many | TRBD1 | TGTGCCAGCAGCATGGCAGGGGGCGCGGCTTCACCCCTCCACTTT | CASSMAGGAASPLHF
TRBJ1-2 | TRBV29-1 | NA | NA | TGCAGCGTTGGATCGGGGGGGGATGGCTACACCTTC | CSVGSGGDGYTF
TRBJ2-5 | TRBV27 | NA | TRBD2 | TGTGCCAGCAGTCTCCATTGGGGGGGTCAAGAGACCCAGTACTTC | CASSLHWGGQETQYF
TRBJ1-1 | TRBV27 | NA | TRBD1 | TGTGCCAGCGGCGATTACAGGGGGAGAGGCACTGAAGCTTTCTTT | CASGDYRGRGTEAFF
TRBJ1-2 | TRBV27 | NA | NA | TGTGCCAGCCAAGGCAGGGCCCAATATGGCTACACCTTC | CASQGRAQYGYTF
TRBJ2-5 | TRBV5-6 | NA | NA | TGTGCCAGCAGCTTCTCACGGGACACCCTTCAAGAGACCCAGTACTTC | CASSFSRDTLQETQYF
TRBJ1-5 | TRBV27 | NA | NA | TGTGCCAGCAGTTTCCTAGGTGGTGAGGCCCAGCATTTT | CASSFLGGEAQHF
TRBJ2-5 | TRBV7-3 | NA | TRBD2 | TGTGCCAGCAGTGCTACTAGCGGGGGGGCCGAGACCCAGTACTTC | CASSATSGGAETQYF
TRBJ1-3 | TRBV7-6 | NA | NA | TGTGCCAGCAGCCCCCACAGGCTGGAGAACACCATATATTTT | CASSPHRLENTIYF
TRBJ2-2 | TRBV6-1 | NA | TRBD1 | TGTGCCAGCACGACCTCGACAGGGGAAGCCGGGGAGCTGTTTTTT | CASTTSTGEAGELFF